The 15 T cell receptor beta chains in this list originate from one sample, sequenced in a study of long-term antiretroviral therapy in people with HIV. With survey level as its setting, the immunoSEQ assay was v3.0. Data came from immunoSEQ multiplex PCR; TCRdb stores just in-frame clones and leaves some out. The data show more than 25,000 clones, about 85% seen once. The material sequenced was unsorted PBMCs, taken about 5 years before starting antiretroviral therapy. The receptors were gathered from a man aged 50-59 years with HIV.

The chain employs TRBV30 and TRBJ2-2; 8 bases are shared with TRBD1. This CDR3 has 16 amino acids. J lost 5 bases, V lost 1 base, and 9 bases had no gene match. Looked up from germline, CDR1 is GTSNPN and CDR2 is SVGIG (reference sequence). The CDR3, as DNA: TGTGCCTGGAGTGCTTGGACAGGGACGGGTACCGGGGAGCTGTTTTTT. It specifies CAWSAWTGTGTGELFF.

The chain links TRBV30 to TRBJ1-1; 7 bases are shared with TRBD1. The CDR3 spans 14 residues. Per germline, CDR1 GTSNPN and CDR2 SVGIG (reference sequence). Trimming removed 2 bases from V and 4 bases from J; junction bases left unmatched: 7. Here the CDR3 reads CAWSTRGFATEAFF. CDR3 nucleotide sequence: TGTGCCTGGAGTACCAGGGGGTTCGCCACTGAAGCTTTCTTT.

This clone was detected only once. The chain has TRBV5-6 and TRBJ1-1, with 8 bases aligning to TRBD1. From germline, CDR1 is SGHDT and CDR2 YYEEEE. The CDR3 is 17 residues long. J was trimmed by 0 bases and V by 4 bases; bases with no gene match: 11. The CDR3 DNA sequence: TGTGCCAGCAGCCGACTACGGAGGACAGGGTTGAACACTGAAGCTTTCTTT. Amino acid sequence: CASSRLRRTGLNTEAFF.

This chain joins TRBV30 and TRBJ1-4, with 8 bases aligning to TRBD1. The length of the CDR3 is 11 residues. Trimming removed 8 bases from V and 8 bases from J; junction bases left unmatched: 4. The germline gives CDR1 GTSNPN, CDR2 SVGIG (reference sequence). This chain's CDR3 is CARQGNEKLFF. DNA for the CDR3: TGTGCCAGACAGGGGAACGAAAAACTGTTTTTT.

The chain is built from TRBV7-3 and TRBJ2-1, with 7 positions matching TRBD1. Unmatched junction bases numbered 8, after V lost 5 bases and J lost 10 bases. CDR3 size: 13 residues. Germline loops: CDR1 SGHTA, CDR2 FQGTGA. The CDR3 nucleotides are TGTGCCAGCAGCCCGGACAGGCGATACGAGCAGTTCTTC. It is translated as CASSPDRRYEQFF.

V gene TRBV18 combines with J gene TRBJ1-2, with 10 bases aligning to TRBD1. V was clipped by 3 bases and J by 8 bases; unmatched bases: 3. This CDR3 contains 13 residues. The V gene's germline CDR1 is KGHSH and CDR2 LQKENI. CDR3 sequence: CASSPRTGGGYTF. CDR3 sequence (DNA): TGTGCCAGCTCACCCCGGACAGGGGGAGGCTACACCTTC.

The chain combines TRBV5-1 with TRBJ2-3, with a possible D match to TRBD2 (6 bases). V shed 0 bases and J shed 4 bases, with 12 bases lying between them. Germline CDR1 and CDR2: SGHRS and YFSETQ. This CDR3 is built from 15 residues. The CDR3 loop reads CASSLAGGVADTQYF. The CDR3 DNA follows: TGCGCCAGCAGCTTGGCCGGGGGAGTCGCAGATACGCAGTATTTT. Full variable domain (rest looked up from reference TRBV5-1 and TRBJ2-3): KAGVTQTPRYLIKTRGQQVTLSCSPISGHRSVSWYQQTPGQGLQFLFEYFSETQRNKGNFPGRFSGRQFSNSRSEMNVSTLELGDSALYLCASSLAGGVADTQYFGPGTRLTVL.

This sequence joins TRBV11-3 and TRBJ2-2, with TRBD1 as a possible D gene (5 bases). Trimming took off 6 bases at V and 5 bases at J, with 19 bases between the two ends. Germline CDR1 is SGHNT and CDR2 is YENEEA. CDR3 size: 16 residues. The CDR3 sequence: CASSSQGPFATGELFF. CDR3 nucleotide sequence: TGTGCCAGCAGTTCCCAGGGCCCCTTTGCGACCGGGGAGCTGTTTTTT. Together with reference TRBV11-3 and TRBJ2-2, the CDR3 gives the full variable domain: EAGVVQSPRYKIIEKKQPVAFWCNPISGHNTLYWYLQNLGQGPELLIRYENEEAVDDSQLPKDRFSAERLKGVDSTLKIQPAELGDSAVYLCASSSQGPFATGELFFGEGSRLTVL.

J is TRBJ1-1 and V is TRBV27; D might be TRBD1 (6 bases). Germline CDR1 reads MNHEY; CDR2 reads SMNVEV (reference sequence). The CDR3 sequence is 14 residues long. The germline V and J ends were trimmed by 7 bases and 4 bases, with 16 bases remaining between them. The CDR3 here is CASTKGGGTTEAFF. The CDR3 region has the DNA TGTGCCAGCACCAAAGGGGGGGGCACCACTGAAGCTTTCTTT.

V is TRBV5-5 and J is TRBJ2-7; possibly TRBD1 for D (6 bases). There are 14 residues in the CDR3. V lost 0 bases, J lost 2 bases, and 9 bases lay in between. The germline V gene encodes CDR1 SGHKS and CDR2 YYEKEE (reference sequence). For the CDR3, the DNA is TGTGCCAGCAGCTTGGGACAGGTGCCCTACGAGCAGTACTTC. It translates to CASSLGQVPYEQYF. Variable domain in full (rest from reference TRBV5-5 and TRBJ2-7): DAGVTQSPTHLIKTRGQQVTLRCSPISGHKSVSWYQQVLGQGPQFIFQYYEKEERGRGNFPDRFSARQFPNYSSELNVNALLLGDSALYLCASSLGQVPYEQYFGPGTRLTVT.

The V and J genes are TRBV4-3 and TRBJ2-7; TRBD2 agrees at 14 bases. Trimming removed 2 bases from V and 2 bases from J; junction bases left unmatched: 14. CDR1 is LGHNA, CDR2 YSLEER, per germline. This CDR3 spans 20 amino acids. The chain's CDR3 is CASSQQGTSGGTSVPYEQYF. CDR3 nucleotide sequence: TGCGCCAGCAGCCAACAGGGGACTAGCGGGGGCACTTCGGTCCCCTACGAGCAGTACTTC.

V usage is TRBV5-1 and J usage is TRBJ2-1; TRBD2 matches at 14 bases. The V gene's germline CDR1 is SGHRS and CDR2 YFSETQ. J gave up 8 bases and V 4 bases, and 8 bases lay outside the gene matches. The CDR3 runs to 16 residues. The CDR3 coding sequence is TGCGCCAGCAGCCTGGGACTAGCGGGAGTTTTCGATGAGCAGTTCTTC. Translated, it gives CASSLGLAGVFDEQFF.

This clone was seen a few times. The J gene is TRBJ2-2, the V gene TRBV19; D not certain. Germline V lookup: CDR1 LNHDA, CDR2 SQIVND (reference sequence). Trimming removed 3 bases at V and 3 bases at J, with 5 bases between. The CDR3 runs 13 residues. CDR3 DNA sequence: TGTGCCAGTAGTATTATCCACACCGGGGAGCTGTTTTTT. As protein: CASSIIHTGELFF. Using reference TRBV19 and TRBJ2-2 for the parts outside the CDR3, the full variable domain is DGGITQSPKYLFRKEGQNVTLSCEQNLNHDAMYWYRQDPGQGLRLIYYSQIVNDFQKGDIAEGYSVSREKKESFPLTVTSAQKNPTAFYLCASSIIHTGELFFGEGSRLTVL.

The chain is built from TRBV19 and TRBJ1-5, with D unresolved. Trimming removed 5 bases at V and 5 bases at J, with 10 bases between. In germline, CDR1 is LNHDA, CDR2 SQIVND (reference sequence). This CDR3 is built from 13 residues. The CDR3 DNA follows: TGTGCCAGTAGTCCCAGTAGGGATCAGCCCCAGCATTTT. Amino acid sequence: CASSPSRDQPQHF.

This clone showed up just once. This chain uses TRBV6-5 with TRBJ2-3; 8 bases line up with TRBD2. The CDR3 is made up of 15 amino acids. Trimming cost V 2 bases and J 6 bases; bases outside gene matches: 7. From germline, CDR1 is MNHEY and CDR2 SVGAGI. The CDR3 DNA reads TGTGCCAGCAGTTACGGCGGGGGGCTGCGGGATACGCAGTATTTT. This encodes CASSYGGGLRDTQYF.